The source of this T cell receptor beta chain is a study of patients and donors after allogeneic stem cell transplantation. This clonotype showed up just a few times. The CDR3 totals 10 residues. V was clipped by 6 bases and J by 3 bases, with 6 bases between them. Germline V CDR1 and CDR2: SQVTM, ANQGSEA. TCRdb passed the RT-PCR reads through MiXCR, listing each CDR3 protein once. The data show about 960,000 distinct CDR3 sequences, roughly 18% seen once. The clonotype originates from a human donor who was either an allogeneic HSCT recipient or a stem cell or donor lymphocyte infusion donor (not recorded which). It is not recorded whose cells these are; they may come from a transplant donor. Sequencing was performed on blood, either unsorted or a sorted T cell fraction (not recorded which). This rearrangement joins TRBV29-1 to TRBJ2-7, with unresolved D. The CDR3 coding sequence is TGCAGCGTGGCCGACTACGAGCAGTACTTC. It yields the protein CSVADYEQYF.